This T cell receptor (beta chain) was sequenced for a study of blood T cell repertoires in COVID-19. About the study: The United States, Italy and Spain provided the acute and convalescent COVID-19 samples. Sample material is recorded as cDNA or gDNA derived from T cells, B-cell-depleted T cells, or PBMCs.

Seattle enrolled patients during active infection and tracked them longitudinally. Authors' data handling: Reference gene primer amplification gave estimated nucleated cell counts. The table came from immunoSEQ multiplex PCR; TCRdb's copy has only in-frame clones and leaves some out. V and J calls and clone size are as listed in that table; D and trimming were resolved from the DNA. The repertoire has 200,000 to 250,000 clones, more than 80% of them found once; the top ten carry around 7.5%. The CDR3 runs 15 residues. V was cut by 5 bases and J by 4 bases, with 15 bases left in between. Germline V gene lookup returns CDR1 SGHRS and CDR2 YFSETQ.

The sample consisted of peripheral blood. This clonotype was obtained from a woman aged 80 or over with COVID-19, enrolled during active disease. The genes are TRBV5-1 and TRBJ1-4; D is possibly TRBD1 (5 bases). The CDR3 here is CASSGGGLGNEKLFF. CDR3 sequence (DNA): TGCGCCAGCAGTGGGGGAGGACTTGGTAATGAAAAACTGTTTTTT.